These T cell receptor beta chains were read from a single sample in a study of identical twins. TCRdb re-analysed the 5' RACE reads in MiXCR, keeping a single row per CDR3 protein. This sample has a few hundred thousand distinct CDR3 sequences, with just under 9.5% found just once. These data were likewise used in another study, on yellow fever vaccine responses in identical twins.

The sequencing sample was made of CD8+ T cells sorted from blood. These receptors originate from a woman aged 18-29 years in good health. The CDR3 runs from the conserved cysteine through the conserved F or W. The order of the fields is J gene, V gene, CDR3 protein.

TRBJ1-5 | TRBV29-1 | CSVLDRENQPQHF
TRBJ2-2 | TRBV27 | CASSLRFEREGRSTGELFF
TRBJ2-3 | TRBV5-1 | CASSLVVGVTDTQYF
TRBJ2-7 | TRBV10-3 | CAISGEQDTTAYEQYF
TRBJ2-7 | TRBV7-8 | CASRGTGVYEQYF
TRBJ1-1 | TRBV19 | CASSRNRAQNTEAFF
TRBJ2-7 | TRBV5-5 | CASSLAGGIVYEQYF
TRBJ2-7 | TRBV4-3 | CASSPDNGFGEQYF
TRBJ2-2 | TRBV5-6 | CASSLAGQGSGELFF
TRBJ1-5 | TRBV7-2 | CASSLWGLNQPQHF
TRBJ2-7 | TRBV28 | CASSLSGSRYEQYF
TRBJ2-7 | TRBV7-2 | CASSLASGYSYEQYF
TRBJ2-7 | TRBV29-1 | CSVDRGGEQYF
TRBJ2-5 | TRBV24-1 | CATSDHATGLAVETQYF
TRBJ2-7 | TRBV4-3 | CASSQDSGGVYEQYF
TRBJ1-5 | TRBV6-5 | CASSYSRGDQPQHF
TRBJ1-2 | TRBV27 | CASSLSQGGGTNYGYTF
TRBJ2-1 | TRBV29-1 | CSGWRLNNEQFF
TRBJ2-4 | TRBV20-1 | CSASWEAKNIQYF
TRBJ2-1 | TRBV7-9 | CASSDTSSSNNEQFF
TRBJ2-3 | TRBV7-9 | CASSREDPSTDTQYF
TRBJ2-2 | TRBV24-1 | CATSDQDRDPGELFF
TRBJ2-7 | TRBV20-1 | CSAREEGGYEQYF
TRBJ1-2 | TRBV7-2 | CASTVPTGYGYGYTF
TRBJ1-3 | TRBV13 | CASSPGTSSGNTIYF
TRBJ2-7 | TRBV6-5 | CASSLQPIPSYEQYF
TRBJ2-1 | TRBV15 | CAHVPRKVYNEQFF
TRBJ2-2 | TRBV11-2 | CASSLAGDRGRTGELFF
TRBJ1-1 | TRBV20-1 | CSASLQGAGTEAFF
TRBJ1-1 | TRBV29-1 | CSVLGENTEAFF
TRBJ2-1 | TRBV29-1 | CSLAGGPYNEQFF
TRBJ2-2 | TRBV5-1 | CASNLVQNTNTGELFF
TRBJ2-2 | TRBV4-1 | CASSLTLPTSGLNTGELFF
TRBJ2-1 | TRBV6-2/TRBV6-3 | CASPPTGDGGIYNEQFF
TRBJ2-3 | TRBV5-1 | CASRDSTDTQYF
TRBJ2-7 | TRBV4-1 | CASSQDRQIYEQYF
TRBJ1-1 | TRBV20-1 | CSGPQGATEAFF
TRBJ1-1 | TRBV4-3 | CASSQDGPTGFDEAFF
TRBJ2-1 | TRBV5-1 | CASSLALLSEQFF
TRBJ2-1 | TRBV20-1 | CSARGESSYNEQFF
TRBJ1-1 | TRBV6-6 | CASGGEDFEAFF